This TCR beta chain was profiled in a study of spatial heterogeneity in lung cancer. Noted time point: sample taken at primary tumor resection. This clonotype was picked up one time. What it binds is unknown. This clone may be a read error of a much larger clone one base away. A single record per CDR3 protein comes from TCRdb applying MiXCR to the 5' RACE reads. The profile shows about 100,000 distinct CDR3 sequences, about 4.6% of them singletons. Study conclusions and caveats: Within tumors, counts of expanded alpha and beta TCRs tracked tumor mutation counts.

This CDR3 spans 16 amino acids. Germline V gene lookup returns CDR1 DFQATT and CDR2 SNEGSKA (reference sequence). This chain links TRBV20-1 with TRBJ2-4, with D perhaps TRBD1 or TRBD2 (5 bases each). The sequence was obtained from a male donor with early-stage non-small cell lung cancer. This specimen consisted of lung tumor tissue, obtained at surgery. CDR3 loop: CSARLRGFRGQNIRYF. DNA of the CDR3: TGCAGTGCTCGCCTCCGAGGGTTTCGGGGCCAAAACATTCGGTACTTC.